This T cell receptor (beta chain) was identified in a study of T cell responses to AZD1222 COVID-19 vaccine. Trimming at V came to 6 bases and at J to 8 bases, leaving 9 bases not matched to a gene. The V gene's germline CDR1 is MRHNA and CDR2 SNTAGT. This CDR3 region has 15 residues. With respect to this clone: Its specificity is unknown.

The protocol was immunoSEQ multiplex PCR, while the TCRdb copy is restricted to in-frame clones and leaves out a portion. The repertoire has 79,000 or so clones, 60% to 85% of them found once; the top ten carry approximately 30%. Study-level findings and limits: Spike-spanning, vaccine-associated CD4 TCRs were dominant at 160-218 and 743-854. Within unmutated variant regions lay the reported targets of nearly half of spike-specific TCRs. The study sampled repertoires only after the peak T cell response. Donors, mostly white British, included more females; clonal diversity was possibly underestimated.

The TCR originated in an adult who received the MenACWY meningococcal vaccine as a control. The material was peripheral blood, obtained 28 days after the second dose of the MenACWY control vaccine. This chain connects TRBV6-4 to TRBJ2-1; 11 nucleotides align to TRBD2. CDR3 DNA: TGTGCCAGCAGCCCCGGACTAGCGGGCCGGGATGAGCAGTTCTTC. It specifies CASSPGLAGRDEQFF.